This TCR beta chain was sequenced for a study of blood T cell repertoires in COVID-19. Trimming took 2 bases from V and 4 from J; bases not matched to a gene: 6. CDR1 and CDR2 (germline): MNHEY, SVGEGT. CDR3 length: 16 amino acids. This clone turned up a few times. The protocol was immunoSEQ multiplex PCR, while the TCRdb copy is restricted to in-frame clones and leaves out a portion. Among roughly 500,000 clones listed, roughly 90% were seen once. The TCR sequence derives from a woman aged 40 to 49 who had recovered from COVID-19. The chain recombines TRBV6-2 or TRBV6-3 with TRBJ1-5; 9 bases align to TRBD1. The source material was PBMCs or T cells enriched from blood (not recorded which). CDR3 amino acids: CASSYARGTGNQPQHF. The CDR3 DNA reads TGTGCCAGCAGTTACGCGAGGGGGACAGGGAATCAGCCCCAGCATTTT.